These 24 T cell receptor beta chains were sequenced from one sample in a study of cytomegalovirus exposure and HLA in healthy donors. The PCR contained 60 Vbeta and 13 Jbeta primers. Generated by immunoSEQ multiplex PCR, the TCRdb table keeps only in-frame clones and is missing some. The sample shows about 72,000 clones, around 80% of them seen only once. Sequenced: PBMCs. All receptors come from a man aged 18 to 30 in good health and CMV-seronegative.

This clone was observed a single time. The chain links TRBV7-9 to TRBJ2-5; perhaps TRBD1 as D (5 bases). Trimming pared 5 bases from V and 2 bases from J, leaving 21 bases between. Germline V CDR1 and CDR2: SEHNR, FQNEAQ (reference sequence). This CDR3 has 17 residues. CDR3 in amino acids: CASSPLDGTGLQETQYF. The DNA for the CDR3 is TGTGCCAGCAGCCCCCTCGATGGCACAGGCCTACAAGAGACCCAGTACTTC.

J is TRBJ2-1 and V is TRBV19; 7 positions match TRBD2. Germline CDR1 reads LNHDA; CDR2 reads SQIVND (reference sequence). This CDR3 comprises 14 residues. J lost 6 bases, V lost 3 bases, and 5 bases had no gene match. The CDR3 DNA is TGTGCCAGTAGTATTCCGGGAGGTTCCAATGAGCAGTTCTTC. Protein sequence: CASSIPGGSNEQFF.

The V call is TRBV30, the J call TRBJ2-1; 10 bases line up with TRBD2. The V segment lost 8 bases and the J segment 3 bases; nucleotides outside the gene matches: 7. This CDR3 has 14 amino acids. Germline CDR1 and CDR2: GTSNPN and SVGIG (reference sequence). CDR3 sequence: CARGLAGGYNEQFF. CDR3 DNA sequence: TGTGCCAGAGGATTAGCGGGGGGCTACAATGAGCAGTTCTTC.

The chain combines TRBV9 with TRBJ2-1; 12 bases match TRBD2. The CDR3 sequence is 16 residues long. Germline lookup yields CDR1 SGDLS and CDR2 YYNGEE. Losses at the gene ends were 0 bases for V and 5 bases for J; bases not matched to a gene: 3. The CDR3 bases are TGTGCCAGCAGCGTAGGATGGACTAGCGGGGACAATGAGCAGTTCTTC. This codes for CASSVGWTSGDNEQFF.

The J gene is TRBJ1-2, the V gene TRBV28; 9 nucleotides match TRBD1. Germline V CDR1 and CDR2: MDHEN, SYDVKM. The CDR3 loop spans 16 amino acids. V trimming: 8 bases; J trimming: 4 bases; junction bases outside the gene matches: 14. CDR3 protein: CASLRDRVVKGYGYTF. The CDR3 bases are TGTGCCAGCCTCCGGGACAGGGTGGTTAAGGGCTATGGCTACACCTTC.

The CDR3 DNA follows: TGTGCCAGTAGTACCCAGGTTCGGAAGAACACTGAAGCTTTCTTT. This encodes CASSTQVRKNTEAFF. The chain employs TRBV19 and TRBJ1-1; D remains unclear. The CDR3 length is 15 residues. V was shortened by 4 bases and J by 1 base, with 13 bases between the two germline ends. CDR1 is LNHDA, CDR2 SQIVND, per germline (reference sequence).

The chain joins TRBV6-1 to TRBJ1-4, with D possibly TRBD1 on 5 matching bases. Germline V lookup: CDR1 MNHNS, CDR2 SASEGT. CDR3 length: 14 amino acids. The germline V and J ends were trimmed by 4 bases and 5 bases, with 11 bases remaining between them. Here the CDR3 DNA reads TGTGCCAGCAGTGCTTCCGGGGGAAATGAAAAACTGTTTTTT. This encodes CASSASGGNEKLFF.

There are a few counts of this clone. This rearrangement joins TRBV6-4 to TRBJ2-3; 9 positions match TRBD2. Germline CDR1 reads MRHNA; CDR2 reads SNTAGT. Trimming at V came to 3 bases and at J to 4 bases, leaving 5 bases not matched to a gene. The CDR3 is made up of 15 amino acids. In DNA, the CDR3 is TGTGCCAGCAGTGAGATTAGCGGGGGCTCAGATACGCAGTATTTT. It is translated as CASSEISGGSDTQYF.

This sequence joins TRBV11-2 and TRBJ2-3; D uncertain. Trimming removed 5 bases from V and 4 bases from J, with 10 bases in between. The germline CDR1 and CDR2 sequences are SGHAT and FQNNGV. There are 13 residues in the CDR3. CDR3 sequence (DNA): TGTGCCAGCAGCCAAGCAAGTCCAGATACGCAGTATTTT. Encoded protein: CASSQASPDTQYF.

This chain uses TRBV23-1 with TRBJ1-3, with a weak D call TRBD1 (6 bases). TRBV23-1 is sorted into the ORF group, with uncertain function. Trimming removed 10 bases at V and 2 bases at J, with 15 bases between. The CDR3 has 14 residues. The CDR3 loop is CATAPGVAGNTIYF. CDR3 nucleotides: TGCGCCACGGCCCCAGGGGTAGCTGGAAACACCATATATTTT.

V usage is TRBV5-8 and J usage is TRBJ2-1, with D possibly matching TRBD2 (5 bases). Trimming pared 2 bases from V and 6 bases from J, leaving 15 bases between. The CDR3 has 15 amino acids. The germline gives CDR1 SGHTS, CDR2 YDEGEE. CDR3 nucleotides: TGTGCCAGCAGCTTCCCGTCTAGCAACGGCAATGAGCAGTTCTTC. Its protein product is CASSFPSSNGNEQFF.

The chain joins TRBV28 to TRBJ2-7; TRBD2 aligns across 13 bases. Germline lookup yields CDR1 MDHEN and CDR2 SYDVKM. V trimming: 2 bases; J trimming: 7 bases; junction bases outside the gene matches: 17. CDR3 size: 19 residues. As DNA, the CDR3 is TGTGCCAGCAGTTTAGTGTGGGGAGGGACTAGCGGGGCTCCGGGGGAGCAGTACTTC. As protein: CASSLVWGGTSGAPGEQYF.

In DNA form, the CDR3 reads TGTGCCAGCAGCTTGTGGACAGGGGGCTCGACTAATGAAAAACTGTTTTTT. It translates to CASSLWTGGSTNEKLFF. V is TRBV7-2 and J is TRBJ1-4, with 11 positions matching TRBD1. Losses at the gene ends were 3 bases for V and 2 bases for J; bases not matched to a gene: 5. The germline V gene encodes CDR1 SGHTA and CDR2 FQGNSA. The CDR3 is 17 residues long.

The rearrangement links TRBV4-3 to TRBJ1-5; a weak D match, TRBD1 (5 bases). CDR1 LGHNA and CDR2 YSLEER come from the germline V gene. V was cut by 2 bases and J by 1 base, with 6 bases left in between. The CDR3 is made up of 14 amino acids. For the CDR3, the DNA is TGCGCCAGCAGCCAATCAGGGAGCAATCAGCCCCAGCATTTT. It encodes CASSQSGSNQPQHF.

This clone has a handful of counts. The rearrangement uses TRBV4-3 and TRBJ1-1; 7 nucleotides line up with TRBD1. CDR3 length: 13 amino acids. CDR1 is LGHNA and CDR2 is YSLEER in the germline V gene. Trimming took 3 bases from V and 6 from J; bases not matched to a gene: 4. CDR3 loop: CASSQLTGAEAFF. Written as DNA, the CDR3 is TGCGCCAGCAGCCAGCTTACAGGGGCTGAAGCTTTCTTT.

This chain uses TRBV4-3 with TRBJ1-2, with a tentative D call TRBD1 (6 bases). This CDR3 has 15 amino acids. V was cut by 7 bases and J by 2 bases, with 17 bases left in between. Germline CDR1 and CDR2: LGHNA and YSLEER. The CDR3 region has the DNA TGCGCCAGCACCCATACAGGCCAGGGGAACTATGGCTACACCTTC. Protein product: CASTHTGQGNYGYTF.

The J gene is TRBJ1-6, the V gene TRBV5-4; 7 bases match TRBD1. Germline trimming cut 4 bases from V and 10 bases from J; bases unmatched to any gene: 2. Germline CDR1 and CDR2: SGHNT and YYREEE (reference sequence). This CDR3 contains 12 residues. The CDR3: CASSRDSSPLHF. Here the CDR3 DNA reads TGTGCCAGCAGCAGGGACAGCTCACCCCTCCACTTT.

V and J are TRBV29-1 and TRBJ1-5, with 7 bases fitting TRBD1. The V segment lost 4 bases and the J segment 1 base; nucleotides outside the gene matches: 1. CDR1 is SQVTM and CDR2 is ANQGSEA in the germline V gene. This CDR3 spans 13 amino acids. The CDR3 loop is CSVGQGSNQPQHF. Written as DNA, the CDR3 is TGCAGCGTTGGACAGGGAAGCAATCAGCCCCAGCATTTT.

V gene TRBV4-3 combines with J gene TRBJ1-1; no firm D call. Germline values: CDR1 LGHNA, CDR2 YSLEER. The CDR3 totals 17 residues. V lost 0 bases to trimming and J lost 0 bases, with 14 bases between them. As DNA, the CDR3 is TGCGCCAGCAGCCAAGATCTTCGGGAATTGGTGAACACTGAAGCTTTCTTT. Its translation: CASSQDLRELVNTEAFF.

J is TRBJ2-7 and V is TRBV18; D may be TRBD1 (6 bases). The CDR3 loop spans 12 amino acids. Germline CDR1 KGHSH, CDR2 LQKENI. Trimming took 2 bases from V and 6 from J, leaving 8 bases between them. The CDR3 DNA is TGTGCCAGCTCACCAAAAGGGGGCGAGCAGTACTTC. It codes for CASSPKGGEQYF.

The chain employs TRBV10-3 and TRBJ1-2, with 7 bases that match TRBD1. Losses at the gene ends were 4 bases for V and 6 bases for J; bases not matched to a gene: 5. The length of the CDR3 is 13 residues. Looked up from germline, CDR1 is ENHRY and CDR2 is SYGVKD. The CDR3 reads CAISGTGRDGYTF. The CDR3 nucleotides are TGTGCCATCAGTGGGACAGGCCGCGATGGCTACACCTTC.

This sequence joins TRBV28 and TRBJ1-5; 10 positions agree with TRBD1. Germline CDR1 reads MDHEN; CDR2 reads SYDVKM. The CDR3 is made up of 18 amino acids. V gave up 4 bases and J gave up 7 bases; unmatched junction bases: 16. The CDR3 spells CASSYPDRGGSGWQPQHF. CDR3 nucleotides: TGTGCCAGCAGTTACCCGGACAGGGGGGGATCGGGCTGGCAGCCCCAGCATTTT.

The chain uses TRBV28 and TRBJ2-2, with D maybe TRBD2 (5 bases). Trimming removed 5 bases from V and 6 bases from J, with 19 bases in between. This CDR3 spans 16 amino acids. The germline V gene encodes CDR1 MDHEN and CDR2 SYDVKM. The CDR3 DNA is TGTGCCAGCAGTCATACTAGTGTCTTCGGGGCCGGGGAGCTGTTTTTT. Translation gives CASSHTSVFGAGELFF.

The chain is built from TRBV11-1 and TRBJ1-2, with D uncertain. Germline V gene data show CDR1 as SGHAT and CDR2 as FQDESV (reference sequence). The V end lost 8 bases, the J end lost 4 bases, and 11 bases lay between the germline ends. The CDR3 extends over 12 amino acids. As DNA, the CDR3 is TGTGCCAGCGCAGGCCGGGGCTATGGCTACACCTTC. It translates to CASAGRGYGYTF.